The 21 T cell receptor beta chains given below trace back to one sample, sequenced in a study of blood T cell repertoires in COVID-19. Repertoires were generated with immunoSEQ multiplex PCR, while TCRdb's copy carries only in-frame clones and drops some. The table includes some 110,000 clones, about 76% detected once. Sequenced sample: peripheral blood. Source of these receptors: an elderly man with acute or convalescent COVID-19.

The rearrangement links TRBV19 to TRBJ2-6; a possible D gene is TRBD1 (6 bases). This CDR3 is 18 amino acids long. Between the trimmed V and J ends, which lost 2 bases and 0 bases, there was a span of 14 bases. CDR1 is LNHDA, CDR2 SQIVND, per germline (reference sequence). The CDR3 loop is CASSIKVRGSSGANVLTF. The DNA of the CDR3 is TGTGCCAGTAGTATAAAGGTCAGGGGAAGCTCTGGGGCCAACGTCCTGACTTTC.

The chain uses TRBV6-2 or TRBV6-3 and TRBJ1-2; D call uncertain. Trimming took off 2 bases at V and 0 bases at J, with 10 bases between the two ends. The CDR3 has 15 amino acids. Germline CDR1 MNHEY, CDR2 SVGEGT. CDR3 region: CASSYGYSSNYGYTF. The CDR3 nucleotides read TGTGCCAGCAGTTACGGTTACAGTTCTAACTATGGCTACACCTTC.

The chain combines TRBV18 with TRBJ1-6, with a weak D call TRBD1 (5 bases). The CDR3 runs 16 residues. V lost 6 bases, J lost 1 base, and 13 bases lay in between. The germline gives CDR1 KGHSH, CDR2 LQKENI. The CDR3 nucleotides are TGTGCCAGCTCCTCGGATGGGGGGTCCTATAATTCACCCCTCCACTTT. Its translation: CASSSDGGSYNSPLHF. Looking up the rest from reference TRBV18 and TRBJ1-6 gives the full variable domain: NAGVMQNPRHLVRRRGQEARLRCSPMKGHSHVYWYRQLPEEGLKFMVYLQKENIIDESGMPKERFSAEFPKEGPSILRIQQVVRGDSAAYFCASSSDGGSYNSPLHFGNGTRLTVT.

This clone showed up just once. The same CDR3 is also encoded by other DNA sequences in this sample. The rearrangement joins TRBV7-2 to TRBJ2-3, with 7 positions matching TRBD2. The V segment lost 0 bases and the J segment 6 bases; nucleotides outside the gene matches: 3. Germline V CDR1 and CDR2: SGHTA, FQGNSA. The CDR3 sequence is 14 residues long. The CDR3 DNA follows: TGTGCCAGCAGCTTAGCGGGAGGGGTTGATACGCAGTATTTT. Translation gives CASSLAGGVDTQYF.

The chain recombines TRBV18 with TRBJ1-1; 7 bases align to TRBD1. This CDR3 has 14 amino acids. The ends lost 4 bases at V and 1 base at J; junction bases unmatched: 3. In germline, CDR1 is KGHSH, CDR2 LQKENI. The CDR3 is CASSLGTENTEAFF. The CDR3, as DNA: TGTGCCAGCTCACTTGGGACAGAGAACACTGAAGCTTTCTTT.

J is TRBJ1-4 and V is TRBV30; D gene uncertain. V was cut by 7 bases and J by 4 bases, with 7 bases left in between. There are 11 residues in the CDR3. The germline CDR1 and CDR2 sequences are GTSNPN and SVGIG (reference sequence). In DNA, the CDR3 is TGTGCCTTATTTTATAATGAAAAACTGTTTTTT. The encoded protein is CALFYNEKLFF.

The CDR3 here is CASSLDMGHGDTIYF. The DNA of the CDR3 is TGTGCCAGCAGTTTAGATATGGGCCACGGGGACACCATATATTTT. The J gene is TRBJ1-3, the V gene TRBV28; D is unclear. CDR1 is MDHEN and CDR2 is SYDVKM in the germline V gene. The CDR3 loop spans 15 amino acids. With 2 bases removed from V and 8 bases from J, the gap between germline ends came to 16 bases.

V and J are TRBV7-2 and TRBJ1-1, with D uncertain. The germline CDR1 and CDR2 sequences are SGHTA and FQGNSA. The ends were cut back, 1 base at V and 1 base at J, with 13 bases in the middle. CDR3 length: 16 residues. CDR3 DNA sequence: TGTGCCAGCAGCTTAGGCTGGGAGGAGAGGAACACTGAAGCTTTCTTT. Its translation: CASSLGWEERNTEAFF.

This clone showed up just a few times. The chain uses TRBV6-1 and TRBJ1-1; tentatively, D is TRBD1 (6 bases). In germline, CDR1 is MNHNS, CDR2 SASEGT. The germline V and J ends were trimmed by 3 bases and 5 bases, with 13 bases remaining between them. The CDR3 extends over 14 amino acids. The CDR3 region has the DNA TGTGCCAGCAGTGAGTTGGGGGCAGGAACTGAAGCTTTCTTT. Amino acids: CASSELGAGTEAFF.

The genes are TRBV15 and TRBJ2-1; TRBD2 matches at 15 bases. The CDR3 sequence is 16 residues long. Looked up from germline, CDR1 is LNHNV and CDR2 is YYDKDF (reference sequence). V was clipped by 2 bases and J by 6 bases; unmatched bases: 2. The CDR3: CATSRRTSGRVNEQFF. DNA of the CDR3: TGTGCCACCAGCAGACGGACTAGCGGGAGGGTCAATGAGCAGTTCTTC.

The chain joins TRBV28 to TRBJ2-3; D remains unclear. Germline V gene lookup returns CDR1 MDHEN and CDR2 SYDVKM. V was shortened by 6 bases and J by 2 bases, with 24 bases between the two germline ends. The CDR3 has 18 amino acids. CDR3 sequence (DNA): TGTGCCAGCAGCGATGCGGTTAGGTCATTCCAGATCACAGATACGCAGTATTTT. It yields the protein CASSDAVRSFQITDTQYF.

This clone was counted only a few times. The V and J genes are TRBV3-1 (or the pseudogene TRBV3-2) and TRBJ1-5; D is possibly TRBD1 (6 bases). Per germline, CDR1 LGHDT and CDR2 YNNKEL (reference sequence). The CDR3 is made up of 13 amino acids. V gave up 5 bases and J gave up 3 bases, with 8 bases separating them. CDR3 DNA sequence: TGTGCCAGCAGCGGACAGTCCAATCAGCCCCAGCATTTT. It encodes CASSGQSNQPQHF.

This clone has only one observation. The chain employs TRBV25-1 and TRBJ1-2; D is perhaps TRBD1 (5 bases). Germline CDR1 reads MGHDK; CDR2 reads SYGVNS. The CDR3 totals 13 residues. V was cut by 3 bases and J by 6 bases, with 11 bases left in between. In DNA form, the CDR3 reads TGTGCCAGCAGTGAGGACGGACATCATGGCTACACCTTC. Residues: CASSEDGHHGYTF.

This clone showed up just a few times. This chain links TRBV19 with TRBJ1-2; perhaps TRBD1 as D (5 bases). Germline V gene data show CDR1 as LNHDA and CDR2 as SQIVND (reference sequence). This CDR3 contains 14 residues. The V end lost 4 bases, the J end lost 0 bases, and 9 bases lay between the germline ends. The DNA for the CDR3 is TGTGCCAGTAGTAGTGAGACAGCTAACTATGGCTACACCTTC. It specifies CASSSETANYGYTF.

This chain joins TRBV28 and TRBJ1-1; D perhaps matches TRBD1 (6 bases). The germline V and J ends were trimmed by 5 bases and 4 bases, with 17 bases remaining between them. The CDR3 sequence is 15 residues long. CDR1 MDHEN and CDR2 SYDVKM come from the germline V gene. CDR3 DNA sequence: TGTGCCAGCAGTGGGACACAGGGACGGGGCACTGAAGCTTTCTTT. Translated, it gives CASSGTQGRGTEAFF.

The chain links TRBV6-5 to TRBJ2-6; TRBD1 matches at 8 bases. Germline V gene sequence: CDR1 MNHEY, CDR2 SVGAGI. The CDR3 is 15 residues long. The trim removed 6 bases at V and 3 bases at J, leaving 4 bases unmatched. DNA of the CDR3: TGTGCCAGCAGCTGGACAGGGATTGGGGCCAACGTCCTGACTTTC. Amino acids: CASSWTGIGANVLTF.

This clone was observed many times. The chain joins TRBV7-3 to TRBJ2-1; D might be TRBD2 (6 bases). Trimming cost V 0 bases and J 9 bases, with 12 bases left between them. This CDR3 has 14 amino acids. In germline, CDR1 is SGHTA, CDR2 FQGTGA. The CDR3, as DNA: TGTGCCAGCAGCTTAACTGCGGCGGGGTCTGAGCAGTTCTTC. Translating it yields CASSLTAAGSEQFF.

Only a few counts were recorded for this clone. The rearrangement links TRBV6-5 to TRBJ1-1; D ambiguous. The CDR3 sequence is 14 residues long. CDR1 is MNHEY, CDR2 SVGAGI, per germline. Trimming shortened V by 0 bases and J by 3 bases, and 8 bases separated the two germline ends. CDR3: CASSYSRGDTEAFF. In nucleotides, the CDR3 is TGTGCCAGCAGTTACTCCCGGGGAGACACTGAAGCTTTCTTT.

The V gene is TRBV5-6, the J gene TRBJ2-1; the match to TRBD1 covers 7 bases. Germline CDR1 SGHDT, CDR2 YYEEEE. This CDR3 region has 15 residues. J lost 2 bases, V lost 1 base, and 3 bases had no gene match. CDR3 bases: TGTGCCAGCAGCTTGAGAGGGGGCACCTACAATGAGCAGTTCTTC. Translation: CASSLRGGTYNEQFF. Together with reference TRBV5-6 and TRBJ2-1, the CDR3 gives the full variable domain: DAGVTQSPTHLIKTRGQQVTLRCSPKSGHDTVSWYQQALGQGPQFIFQYYEEEERQRGNFPDRFSGHQFPNYSSELNVNALLLGDSALYLCASSLRGGTYNEQFFGPGTRLTVL.

The chain joins TRBV7-2 to TRBJ2-7; 8 nucleotides agree with TRBD1. The CDR3 runs 15 residues. The germline CDR1 and CDR2 sequences are SGHTA and FQGNSA. J lost 3 bases, V lost 0 bases, and 4 bases had no gene match. The DNA for the CDR3 is TGTGCCAGCAGCTTAGCTCCGGACAGGGTCTACGAGCAGTACTTC. The encoded protein is CASSLAPDRVYEQYF.

The chain is built from TRBV18 and TRBJ2-7; possibly TRBD1 for D (7 bases). The CDR3 has 13 residues. Germline V gene sequence: CDR1 KGHSH, CDR2 LQKENI. Trimming shortened V by 3 bases and J by 5 bases, and 11 bases separated the two germline ends. The CDR3 nucleotides are TGTGCCAGCTCACCGGGCAGGGGGGACGAGCAGTACTTC. Protein sequence: CASSPGRGDEQYF.